The source of this T cell receptor (beta chain) is a study of blood T cell repertoires in COVID-19. Across the study: Sources were T cells, B-cell-depleted T cells, or PBMCs; the material itself was cDNA or gDNA.

CDR3 length: 17 amino acids. The trim removed 1 base at V and 4 bases at J, leaving 9 bases unmatched. Germline loops: CDR1 SGHNT, CDR2 YYREEE (reference sequence). Generated by immunoSEQ multiplex PCR, the TCRdb table keeps only in-frame clones and is missing some. The sample has 150,000 or so clones; about 86% are singletons. The chain recombines TRBV5-4 with TRBJ1-4, with 8 bases that match TRBD1. The sequenced sample was PBMCs or T cells enriched from blood (not recorded which). This clonotype originated in a woman aged 50 to 60 in a cohort exposed to, infected with or recovered from COVID-19 (not recorded which). CDR3 amino acids: CASSLTQGALGNEKLFF. The CDR3 coding sequence is TGTGCCAGCAGCTTGACGCAGGGGGCGCTTGGTAATGAAAAACTGTTTTTT. Full variable domain (remainder filled in from reference TRBV5-4 and TRBJ1-4): ETGVTQSPTHLIKTRGQQVTLRCSSQSGHNTVSWYQQALGQGPQFIFQYYREEENGRGNFPPRFSGLQFPNYSSELNVNALELDDSALYLCASSLTQGALGNEKLFFGSGTQLSVL.